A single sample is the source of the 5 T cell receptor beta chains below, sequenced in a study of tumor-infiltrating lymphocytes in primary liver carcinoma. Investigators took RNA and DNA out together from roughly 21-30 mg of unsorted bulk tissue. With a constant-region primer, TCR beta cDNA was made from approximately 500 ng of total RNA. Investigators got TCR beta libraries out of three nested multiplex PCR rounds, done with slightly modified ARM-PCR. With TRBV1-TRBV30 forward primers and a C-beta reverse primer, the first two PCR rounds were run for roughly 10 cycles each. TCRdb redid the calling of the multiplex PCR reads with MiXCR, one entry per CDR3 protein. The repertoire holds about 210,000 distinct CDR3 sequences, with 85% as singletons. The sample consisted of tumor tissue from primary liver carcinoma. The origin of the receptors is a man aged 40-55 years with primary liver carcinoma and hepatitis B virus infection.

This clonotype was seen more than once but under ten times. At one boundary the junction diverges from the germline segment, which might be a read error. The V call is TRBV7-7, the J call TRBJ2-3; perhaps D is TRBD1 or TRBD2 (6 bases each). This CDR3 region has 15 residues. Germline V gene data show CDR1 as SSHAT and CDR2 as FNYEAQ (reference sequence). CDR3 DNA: TGTGCTAGCAGCTTAGAGGGGGGTGCATCAGATACGCAGTATTTT. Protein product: CASSLEGGASDTQYF.

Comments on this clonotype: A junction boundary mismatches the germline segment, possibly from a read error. This CDR3 reads CASNHPDRLSTEAFF. The CDR3 region has the DNA TGCGCAAGCAACCACCCGGACAGGTTGAGCACTGAAGCTTTCTTT. The chain couples TRBV4-1 to TRBJ1-1, with TRBD1 matching over 7 bases. This CDR3 has 15 amino acids. The germline V gene encodes CDR1 MGHRA and CDR2 YSYEKL.

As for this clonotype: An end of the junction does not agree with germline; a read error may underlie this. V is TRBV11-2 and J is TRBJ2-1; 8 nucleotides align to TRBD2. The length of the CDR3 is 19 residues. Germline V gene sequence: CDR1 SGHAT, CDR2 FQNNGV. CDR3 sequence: CASSFRWVPGTRGSHEQFF. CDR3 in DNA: TGTGCCAGCAGCTTCCGATGGGTGCCTGGGACTAGAGGGAGTCATGAGCAATTCTTC.

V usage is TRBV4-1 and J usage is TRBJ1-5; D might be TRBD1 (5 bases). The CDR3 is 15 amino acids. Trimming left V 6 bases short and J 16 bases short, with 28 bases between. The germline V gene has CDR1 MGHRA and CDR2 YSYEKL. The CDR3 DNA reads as TGCGCCAGCAGTCCCATAGAGGGGACCAATCAGCCCTATCATTTT. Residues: CASSPIEGTNQPYHF.

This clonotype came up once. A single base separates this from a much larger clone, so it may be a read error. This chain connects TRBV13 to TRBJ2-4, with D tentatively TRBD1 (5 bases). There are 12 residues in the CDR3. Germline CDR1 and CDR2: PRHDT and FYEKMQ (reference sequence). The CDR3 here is CASGKDKNIHYF. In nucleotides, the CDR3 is TGTGCCAGCGGCAAGGACAAAAACATTCACTACTTC.